A selection of T cell receptor beta chains follows, all from one sample in a study of PD-1 blockade in classical Hodgkin lymphoma. Sequencing used immunoSEQ multiplex PCR; TCRdb keeps in-frame clones, though not all of them. Among approximately 8,300 clones listed, roughly four fifths were seen once. The sample was CD4+ T cells from blood, taken at baseline. The receptors here all came from a human donor with classical Hodgkin lymphoma. The CDR3 runs from the conserved cysteine through the conserved F or W. Each record gives: J gene, clone size, D gene, V gene, CDR3 protein, CDR3 DNA. A D gene is named only where the DNA matches it firmly. The size of a clone is reported for some rows only, either as once, few or many, or as a class for expanded clones.

j_gene: TRBJ2-7
abundance: once
d_gene: -
v_gene: TRBV5-6
CDR3aa: CASSAGYEQYF
CDR3nt: TGTGCCAGCAGCGCCGGATACGAGCAGTACTTC

j_gene: TRBJ2-3
abundance: -
d_gene: TRBD2
v_gene: TRBV15
CDR3aa: CATSIGGTSKSDTQYF
CDR3nt: TGTGCCACCAGCATTGGAGGGACTAGCAAGTCAGATACGCAGTATTTT

j_gene: TRBJ1-1
abundance: -
d_gene: -
v_gene: TRBV5-1
CDR3aa: CASSIRTGANTEAFF
CDR3nt: TGCGCCAGCAGCATTCGGACGGGCGCCAACACTGAAGCTTTCTTT

j_gene: TRBJ1-4
abundance: few
d_gene: -
v_gene: TRBV10-3
CDR3aa: CAIRQRVNEKLFF
CDR3nt: TGTGCCATCAGGCAGAGAGTTAATGAAAAACTGTTTTTT

j_gene: TRBJ1-4
abundance: -
d_gene: TRBD1
v_gene: TRBV30
CDR3aa: CASSSGQGPPGIEKLFF
CDR3nt: TGTGCCTCCTCATCGGGACAGGGTCCCCCGGGGATCGAAAAACTGTTTTTT

j_gene: TRBJ2-5
abundance: few
d_gene: -
v_gene: TRBV11-2
CDR3aa: CASSVYPEGVGTQYF
CDR3nt: TGTGCCAGCAGCGTATACCCGGAGGGGGTTGGGACCCAGTACTTC

j_gene: TRBJ1-5
abundance: few
d_gene: -
v_gene: TRBV28
CDR3aa: CASSLHPGNSNQPQHF
CDR3nt: TGTGCCAGCAGTTTGCATCCCGGGAATAGCAATCAGCCCCAGCATTTT

j_gene: TRBJ2-7
abundance: -
d_gene: TRBD1
v_gene: TRBV14
CDR3aa: CASSQARPGQNYEQYF
CDR3nt: TGTGCCAGCAGCCAAGCTCGGCCGGGACAGAACTACGAGCAGTACTTC

j_gene: TRBJ2-3
abundance: -
d_gene: -
v_gene: TRBV10-3
CDR3aa: CAISESWGPADRGGTDTQYF
CDR3nt: TGTGCCATCAGTGAGTCTTGGGGGCCTGCAGATCGGGGAGGAACAGATACGCAGTATTTT

j_gene: TRBJ1-2
abundance: -
d_gene: -
v_gene: TRBV29-1
CDR3aa: CSVDPGGDYGYTF
CDR3nt: TGCAGCGTTGACCCGGGGGGGGACTATGGCTACACCTTC

j_gene: TRBJ2-5
abundance: -
d_gene: TRBD2
v_gene: TRBV5-1
CDR3aa: CASRLAGVETQYF
CDR3nt: TGCGCCAGCAGACTAGCGGGAGTGGAGACCCAGTACTTC

j_gene: TRBJ2-3
abundance: once
d_gene: TRBD2
v_gene: TRBV2
CDR3aa: CASRGLAGPDTQYF
CDR3nt: TGTGCCAGCAGGGGACTAGCGGGACCAGATACGCAGTATTTT

j_gene: TRBJ1-1
abundance: -
d_gene: -
v_gene: TRBV5-4
CDR3aa: CASSSWGTEAFF
CDR3nt: TGTGCCAGCAGCTCCTGGGGGACTGAAGCTTTCTTT

j_gene: TRBJ2-3
abundance: once
d_gene: -
v_gene: TRBV7-9
CDR3aa: CASSRPSGLSTQYF
CDR3nt: TGTGCCAGCAGCCGCCCCTCAGGGTTAAGTACGCAGTATTTT

j_gene: TRBJ1-1
abundance: -
d_gene: -
v_gene: TRBV7-9
CDR3aa: CASSLAGSKKNTEAFF
CDR3nt: TGTGCCAGCAGCTTAGCGGGGAGCAAAAAGAACACTGAAGCTTTCTTT

j_gene: TRBJ1-1
abundance: once
d_gene: -
v_gene: TRBV11-2
CDR3aa: CASSLDWTGNTEAFF
CDR3nt: TGTGCCAGCAGCTTAGATTGGACTGGGAACACTGAAGCTTTCTTT

j_gene: TRBJ2-5
abundance: once
d_gene: -
v_gene: TRBV7-8
CDR3aa: CASSPSASQETQYF
CDR3nt: TGTGCCAGCAGCCCCTCAGCGAGCCAAGAGACCCAGTACTTC

j_gene: TRBJ2-1
abundance: -
d_gene: -
v_gene: TRBV28
CDR3aa: CASSLTWDNEQFF
CDR3nt: TGTGCCAGCAGTTTAACATGGGACAATGAGCAGTTCTTC

j_gene: TRBJ2-5
abundance: once
d_gene: -
v_gene: TRBV5-1
CDR3aa: CASSQDNQETQYF
CDR3nt: TGCGCCAGCAGCCAGGACAACCAAGAGACCCAGTACTTC

j_gene: TRBJ1-6
abundance: -
d_gene: -
v_gene: TRBV4-2
CDR3aa: CASSQDSGSYNSPLHF
CDR3nt: TGTGCCAGCAGCCAAGATTCCGGTTCCTATAATTCACCCCTCCACTTT

j_gene: TRBJ1-3
abundance: -
d_gene: TRBD1
v_gene: TRBV5-1
CDR3aa: CASSRGQESSGNTIYF
CDR3nt: TGCGCCAGCAGCCGGGGACAGGAGAGCTCTGGAAACACCATATATTTT

j_gene: TRBJ2-1
abundance: -
d_gene: -
v_gene: TRBV2
CDR3aa: CASSAQTGPDSNNEQFF
CDR3nt: TGTGCCAGCAGTGCCCAAACCGGTCCGGACTCCAACAATGAGCAGTTCTTC

j_gene: TRBJ2-3
abundance: -
d_gene: TRBD2
v_gene: TRBV5-1
CDR3aa: CASSSGTSGGFRTDTQYF
CDR3nt: TGCGCCAGCAGCTCCGGGACTAGCGGGGGGTTCCGCACAGATACGCAGTATTTT

j_gene: TRBJ2-7
abundance: -
d_gene: TRBD1
v_gene: TRBV7-2
CDR3aa: CASSDQGQTYEQYF
CDR3nt: TGTGCCAGCAGCGACCAGGGACAGACCTACGAGCAGTACTTC

j_gene: TRBJ2-5
abundance: -
d_gene: -
v_gene: TRBV2
CDR3aa: CASRERSETQYF
CDR3nt: TGTGCCAGCAGGGAGCGGTCAGAGACCCAGTACTTC

j_gene: TRBJ2-3
abundance: -
d_gene: -
v_gene: TRBV7-9
CDR3aa: CASSPSESASVSTDTQYF
CDR3nt: TGTGCCAGCAGCCCCTCCGAGTCGGCTAGCGTTAGCACAGATACGCAGTATTTT

j_gene: TRBJ2-7
abundance: few
d_gene: TRBD2
v_gene: TRBV7-2
CDR3aa: CASSLVGTSKSYEQYF
CDR3nt: TGTGCCAGCAGCTTAGTAGGGACTAGTAAATCGTACGAGCAGTACTTC

j_gene: TRBJ2-7
abundance: -
d_gene: TRBD2
v_gene: TRBV7-8
CDR3aa: CASSLAPLAGGYEQYF
CDR3nt: TGTGCCAGCAGCTTAGCCCCGCTAGCGGGAGGCTACGAGCAGTACTTC

j_gene: TRBJ2-3
abundance: -
d_gene: TRBD2
v_gene: TRBV5-1
CDR3aa: CASSLGLAHDTDTQYF
CDR3nt: TGCGCCAGCAGCTTGGGACTAGCCCACGACACAGATACGCAGTATTTT

j_gene: TRBJ2-5
abundance: -
d_gene: TRBD1
v_gene: TRBV7-6
CDR3aa: CASSAGQGRETQYF
CDR3nt: TGTGCCAGCAGCGCGGGACAGGGGAGGGAGACCCAGTACTTC

j_gene: TRBJ2-1
abundance: -
d_gene: TRBD2
v_gene: TRBV9
CDR3aa: CASPPLTSGTYNEQFF
CDR3nt: TGTGCCAGCCCACCCCTTACTAGCGGGACATACAATGAGCAGTTCTTC

j_gene: TRBJ2-2
abundance: -
d_gene: -
v_gene: TRBV5-6
CDR3aa: CASSFLGAGTGELFF
CDR3nt: TGTGCCAGCAGCTTTCTAGGGGCGGGTACCGGGGAGCTGTTTTTT

j_gene: TRBJ2-1
abundance: -
d_gene: TRBD2
v_gene: TRBV30
CDR3aa: CAWGLAGPYNEQFF
CDR3nt: TGTGCCTGGGGACTAGCGGGGCCCTACAATGAGCAGTTCTTC

j_gene: TRBJ2-3
abundance: -
d_gene: TRBD1
v_gene: TRBV18
CDR3aa: CASSSTGGWQYF
CDR3nt: TGTGCCAGCTCGTCGACAGGGGGTTGGCAGTATTTT

j_gene: TRBJ2-2
abundance: -
d_gene: -
v_gene: TRBV4-2
CDR3aa: CASSQVQGGGELFF
CDR3nt: TGTGCCAGCAGCCAAGTTCAGGGAGGAGGGGAGCTGTTTTTT

j_gene: TRBJ1-2
abundance: few
d_gene: TRBD1
v_gene: TRBV5-4
CDR3aa: CASRTTGAYGYTF
CDR3nt: TGTGCCAGCAGAACGACAGGGGCGTACGGCTACACCTTC

j_gene: TRBJ1-3
abundance: -
d_gene: -
v_gene: TRBV7-9
CDR3aa: CASSSGQSTYSGNTIYF
CDR3nt: TGTGCTAGCAGCTCAGGACAGTCTACATACTCTGGAAACACCATATATTTT

j_gene: TRBJ2-3
abundance: -
d_gene: -
v_gene: TRBV4-3
CDR3aa: CASSQTATDTQYF
CDR3nt: TGCGCCAGCAGCCAAACTGCCACAGATACGCAGTATTTT

j_gene: TRBJ2-2
abundance: few
d_gene: -
v_gene: TRBV5-8
CDR3aa: CASSLGTVNTGELFF
CDR3nt: TGTGCCAGCAGCCTTGGGACGGTTAATACCGGGGAGCTGTTTTTT

j_gene: TRBJ2-7
abundance: -
d_gene: TRBD1
v_gene: TRBV18
CDR3aa: CASSPQTGIYEQYF
CDR3nt: TGTGCCAGCTCTCCACAGACAGGGATCTACGAGCAGTACTTC

j_gene: TRBJ1-5
abundance: -
d_gene: -
v_gene: TRBV4-2
CDR3aa: CASSPATGSRGNQPQHF
CDR3nt: TGTGCCAGCAGCCCTGCGACAGGCTCACGGGGCAATCAGCCCCAGCATTTT

j_gene: TRBJ2-5
abundance: -
d_gene: TRBD1
v_gene: TRBV2
CDR3aa: CASSAQGVVLETQYF
CDR3nt: TGTGCCAGCAGTGCACAGGGGGTAGTTCTCGAGACCCAGTACTTC

j_gene: TRBJ2-1
abundance: -
d_gene: -
v_gene: TRBV6-5
CDR3aa: CASSYRGGQWNEQFF
CDR3nt: TGTGCCAGCAGTTACCGAGGGGGTCAGTGGAATGAGCAGTTCTTC

j_gene: TRBJ1-4
abundance: once
d_gene: -
v_gene: TRBV5-1
CDR3aa: CASSLPQGATNEKLFF
CDR3nt: TGCGCCAGCAGCTTGCCCCAGGGAGCAACTAATGAAAAACTGTTTTTT

j_gene: TRBJ1-5
abundance: few
d_gene: TRBD1
v_gene: TRBV2
CDR3aa: CASPRRCEDRVNQPQHF
CDR3nt: TGTGCCAGCCCACGTCGATGCGAGGACAGGGTCAATCAGCCCCAGCATTTT

j_gene: TRBJ2-2
abundance: -
d_gene: -
v_gene: TRBV10-3
CDR3aa: CAITGTGTGELFF
CDR3nt: TGTGCCATCACAGGGACGGGCACCGGGGAGCTGTTTTTT

j_gene: TRBJ2-3
abundance: -
d_gene: -
v_gene: TRBV11-2
CDR3aa: CASSLGTVWAGRSTDTQYF
CDR3nt: TGTGCCAGCAGCTTAGGGACCGTCTGGGCAGGGCGTAGCACAGATACGCAGTATTTT

j_gene: TRBJ2-3
abundance: -
d_gene: -
v_gene: TRBV7-3
CDR3aa: CASSKGTSTDTQYF
CDR3nt: TGTGCCAGCAGCAAGGGGACTAGCACAGATACGCAGTATTTT

j_gene: TRBJ1-1
abundance: -
d_gene: -
v_gene: TRBV7-2
CDR3aa: CASRGYSLNTEAFF
CDR3nt: TGTGCCAGCAGGGGATATTCCTTGAACACTGAAGCTTTCTTT

j_gene: TRBJ2-3
abundance: -
d_gene: TRBD1
v_gene: TRBV5-1
CDR3aa: CASSFQGASYSSTDTQYF
CDR3nt: TGCGCCAGCAGCTTCCAGGGGGCTTCCTATTCTAGCACAGATACGCAGTATTTT

j_gene: TRBJ2-1
abundance: -
d_gene: -
v_gene: TRBV19
CDR3aa: CASSTTLNPLVQFF
CDR3nt: TGTGCCAGTAGCACAACTCTTAACCCTTTGGTGCAGTTCTTC

j_gene: TRBJ2-1
abundance: few
d_gene: -
v_gene: TRBV7-2
CDR3aa: CASSSDSPGEQFF
CDR3nt: TGTGCCAGCAGCTCCGACTCCCCCGGGGAGCAGTTCTTC

j_gene: TRBJ1-4
abundance: -
d_gene: TRBD1
v_gene: TRBV28
CDR3aa: CASRSTGLNEKLFF
CDR3nt: TGTGCCAGCAGGTCGACAGGGCTGAATGAAAAACTGTTTTTT

j_gene: TRBJ1-4
abundance: -
d_gene: TRBD1
v_gene: TRBV6-1
CDR3aa: CASSGGQGTEKLFF
CDR3nt: TGTGCCAGCAGTGGCGGACAGGGGACGGAAAAACTGTTTTTT

j_gene: TRBJ2-3
abundance: -
d_gene: TRBD2
v_gene: TRBV2
CDR3aa: CASSPRRGGIDTQYF
CDR3nt: TGTGCCAGCAGCCCACGGCGGGGGGGGATAGATACGCAGTATTTT